The 13 T cell receptor beta chains in this list originate from one sample, sequenced in a study of monozygotic twins with cystic fibrosis. Here immunoSEQ multiplex PCR was the method, and the copy in TCRdb shows in-frame clones only, minus some. Among approximately 20,000 clones listed, roughly 97% were seen once. The source material was blood. The receptors stem from a girl aged 5 to 17 with cystic fibrosis.

This clone was seen a single time. The chain combines TRBV30 with TRBJ1-1, with D unresolved. Trimming took 4 bases from V and 4 from J, leaving 16 bases between them. CDR1 GTSNPN and CDR2 SVGIG come from the germline V gene (reference sequence). The CDR3 length is 14 residues. The chain's CDR3 is CAWIFEAPGTEAFF. The CDR3 nucleotides are TGTGCCTGGATCTTTGAGGCCCCAGGCACTGAAGCTTTCTTT.

The gene calls are TRBV5-1 and TRBJ1-1; D gene ambiguous. The V gene lost 0 bases and the J gene lost 1 base, with 4 bases spanning the gap. Germline CDR1 reads SGHRS; CDR2 reads YFSETQ. There are 13 residues in the CDR3. As DNA, the CDR3 is TGCGCCAGCAGCTTGGCCCAGAACACTGAAGCTTTCTTT. Translation: CASSLAQNTEAFF.

J is TRBJ2-1 and V is TRBV5-6, with D tentatively TRBD1 (6 bases). CDR1 is SGHDT and CDR2 is YYEEEE in the germline V gene. Trimming left V 3 bases short and J 5 bases short, with 12 bases between. The CDR3 consists of 14 residues. CDR3: CASSYVQGDNEQFF. The DNA for the CDR3 is TGTGCCAGCAGCTACGTACAGGGCGACAATGAGCAGTTCTTC.

The rearrangement uses TRBV7-2 and TRBJ1-1; no clear D gene. This CDR3 has 15 residues. Between the trimmed V and J ends, which lost 3 bases and 7 bases, there was a span of 18 bases. Germline CDR1 reads SGHTA; CDR2 reads FQGNSA. The CDR3 spells CASSFTISGVLEAFF. Written as DNA, the CDR3 is TGTGCCAGCAGCTTCACCATATCCGGGGTTCTTGAAGCTTTCTTT.

The chain carries TRBV19 and TRBJ2-2, with TRBD1 matching 7 bases. This CDR3 contains 16 residues. Unmatched junction bases numbered 9, after V lost 7 bases and J lost 1 base. Per germline, CDR1 LNHDA and CDR2 SQIVND (reference sequence). The CDR3 coding sequence is TGTGCCAGTACCTCGGACAGGTATCGGAACACCGGGGAGCTGTTTTTT. This gives the protein CASTSDRYRNTGELFF.

The rearrangement joins TRBV5-4 to TRBJ1-5; D may be TRBD1 (5 bases). V gave up 5 bases and J gave up 0 bases, with 9 bases separating them. The CDR3 runs 14 residues. Germline loops: CDR1 SGHNT, CDR2 YYREEE (reference sequence). CDR3 in amino acids: CASSIRGSNQPQHF. The CDR3, as DNA: TGTGCCAGCAGTATAAGGGGTAGCAATCAGCCCCAGCATTTT.

CDR3 protein: CASSKRQNSHTEAFF. For the CDR3, the DNA is TGCGCCAGCAGCAAAAGACAGAATTCACACACTGAAGCTTTCTTT. This chain joins TRBV5-1 and TRBJ1-1; possibly TRBD1 for D (5 bases). The CDR3 extends over 15 amino acids. CDR1 and CDR2 (germline): SGHRS, YFSETQ. Trimming took 4 bases from V and 3 from J, leaving 16 bases between them. Using reference TRBV5-1 and TRBJ1-1 for the parts outside the CDR3, the full variable domain is KAGVTQTPRYLIKTRGQQVTLSCSPISGHRSVSWYQQTPGQGLQFLFEYFSETQRNKGNFPGRFSGRQFSNSRSEMNVSTLELGDSALYLCASSKRQNSHTEAFFGQGTRLTVV.

This chain connects TRBV30 to TRBJ2-7; 10 bases are shared with TRBD2. This CDR3 has 14 amino acids. Germline lookup yields CDR1 GTSNPN and CDR2 SVGIG (reference sequence). The J segment lost 2 bases and the V segment lost 5 bases, leaving 6 bases of the junction unmatched. The CDR3 DNA is TGTGCCTGGTTAAAAGCGGGAGGGCCCTACGAGCAGTACTTC. It is translated as CAWLKAGGPYEQYF.

CDR3: CAISENRISGNTIYF. The CDR3 nucleotides read TGTGCCATCAGTGAAAACAGGATCTCTGGAAACACCATATATTTT. This sequence joins TRBV10-3 and TRBJ1-3, with D tentatively TRBD1 (5 bases). Germline CDR1 is ENHRY and CDR2 is SYGVKD. CDR3 length: 15 residues. V lost 3 bases, J lost 0 bases, and 9 bases lay in between.

DNA for the CDR3: TGTGCCAGCAGTTTGAGGTGGGGTGAAAAACTGTTTTTT. As protein: CASSLRWGEKLFF. This chain connects TRBV27 to TRBJ1-4; D not certain. Trimming pared 3 bases from V and 7 bases from J, leaving 9 bases between. CDR1 MNHEY and CDR2 SMNVEV come from the germline V gene (reference sequence). The CDR3 covers 13 residues.

This clone appeared a single time. The chain links TRBV5-6 to TRBJ1-1; D may be TRBD1 (6 bases). The germline gives CDR1 SGHDT, CDR2 YYEEEE. This CDR3 has 17 amino acids. Trimming stripped 4 bases from V and 7 bases from J, with 26 bases between. CDR3 coding DNA: TGTGCCAGCAGCCCGGCGGTTCTTGGCAGGGGACTTTTTGAAGCTTTCTTT. Its protein product is CASSPAVLGRGLFEAFF.

This chain uses TRBV5-1 with TRBJ2-7; TRBD2 matches 10 bases. Germline assignment: CDR1 SGHRS and CDR2 YFSETQ. The trim removed 4 bases at V and 2 bases at J, leaving 3 bases unmatched. The CDR3 totals 14 residues. This chain's CDR3 is CASSLAGETYEQYF. In DNA, the CDR3 is TGCGCCAGCAGCCTAGCGGGAGAGACCTACGAGCAGTACTTC.

The rearrangement links TRBV6-1 to TRBJ2-2, with D perhaps matching TRBD1 (6 bases). The CDR3 has 14 residues. Trimming pared 7 bases from V and 4 bases from J, leaving 13 bases between. The V gene's germline CDR1 is MNHNS and CDR2 SASEGT. The CDR3 protein is CASTTGKGTGELFF. The CDR3 DNA reads as TGTGCCAGCACTACAGGGAAGGGCACCGGGGAGCTGTTTTTT.